This T cell receptor beta chain was recovered during a study of blood T cell repertoires in COVID-19 (dated by TCRdb to about 2020). A note on the overall study: Collaborator samples came from the United States, Italy and Spain and covered acute and convalescent phases of COVID-19. A freely available public database, intended as a resource for researchers studying the immune response to SARS-CoV-2, is where the repertoires were released. The material from the prospective study consisted of cDNA or gDNA derived from T cells, B-cell-depleted T cells, or PBMCs. Deeply sampled blood TCRbeta repertoires from subjects exposed to, actively infected with, or recovered from COVID-19 were included in the dataset. The sample metadata nearly always contained a de-identified subject ID, COVID-19 status, age in years and sex. Samples came from the ongoing ImmuneRACE study (first 160 participants) plus 1,254 subjects from 6 global collaborators. Where available, HLA class I and class II types were obtained from metadata supplied by the sample provider rather than from assay-based typing.

Concerning this clone itself: Its antigen is still unknown. Qualities for individual bases were not recorded, and no much larger clone is one base off.

In the germline V gene, CDR1 corresponds to MDHEN and CDR2 to SYDVKM. Measured from the cysteine to the phenylalanine, the CDR3 is 13 residues long. The only DNA kept is the CDR3, 39 bases in frame from the first base. V and J lose 6 bases and 6 bases, and a span of 14 bases separates them. TCRbeta CDR3 regions were amplified from genomic DNA by means of the immunoSEQ Assay, a bias-controlled multiplex PCR. On the authors' methods: The number of nucleated cells in each sample was estimated by amplification of reference gene primers within the assay. To quantify the absolute abundance of each unique TCRbeta CDR3 rearrangement, sequence reads were collapsed and filtered. Productive Simpson clonality was computed per sample as the square root of Simpson's diversity index over productive rearrangements. The table was pulled from immuneACCESS by TCRdb, which kept in-frame rearrangements only. Such tables lose some clones; where checked, under half of the loss comes from unresolved V genes, and the rest has no known cause. Clone size and the V and J calls come from that table; the DNA yielded D and trimming. The sample records 400,000 to 550,000 clones, 87% of which are singletons. Jointly, the top ten make up almost 2% of the sample.

Participants in the prospective study were aged about 18 to 89 years, lived in under 30 United States geographic areas, and enrolled through a virtual design. In the prospective study, cohorts were assigned on the basis of participant-reported clinical history obtained from a screening survey and a study questionnaire. In the prospective study, whole blood, serum and a nasopharyngeal or oropharyngeal swab were collected from each participant by mobile phlebotomists. Prospective study participants could optionally give additional blood draws and questionnaires over an approximately 2-month period. Prospective study blood samples were shipped either frozen or at room temperature before DNA extraction. General findings and caveats noted by the study authors: The amount of clinical and demographic metadata varied by source and participant and was provided uncurated.

This sequence was found in a woman aged 18-35 years with acute COVID-19. The sequence is built from TRBV28 and TRBJ1-2; a tentative D match to TRBD1 spans 5 bases. The sample consisted of PBMCs or T cells enriched from blood (not recorded which). In nucleotides, the sequence is TGTGCCAGCAGCCAGGGACTTCAGGATGGCTACACCTTC. Translated, it reads CASSQGLQDGYTF.